The 30 T cell receptor beta chains below come from one sample, sequenced in a study of shared clonotypes between healthy human individuals. The method was immunoSEQ multiplex PCR; TCRdb's version includes in-frame clones alone and lacks a portion of them. The sample shows about a million clones, around 76% of them seen only once. Specimen: memory CD4+ T cells sorted from blood. Specified subset: CD45RA-negative fraction. These receptors all come from a man younger than 35 in good health.

The CDR3 loop is CASSSRTGGGSPLHF. The CDR3 nucleotides read TGTGCCAGCAGCTCCCGAACGGGGGGAGGTTCACCCCTCCACTTT. The V and J genes are TRBV11-2 and TRBJ1-6; possibly TRBD1 for D (5 bases). This CDR3 is built from 15 residues. The germline gives CDR1 SGHAT, CDR2 FQNNGV. V lost 4 bases, J lost 9 bases, and 16 bases lay in between.

The chain links TRBV9 to TRBJ2-1; 8 bases are shared with TRBD2. Germline lookup yields CDR1 SGDLS and CDR2 YYNGEE. This CDR3 is 15 amino acids long. J was trimmed by 3 bases and V by 3 bases; bases with no gene match: 5. The CDR3 protein is CASSARGGNYNEQFF. The DNA of the CDR3 is TGTGCCAGCAGCGCCCGGGGGGGTAACTACAATGAGCAGTTCTTC.

As concerns this clone: Other DNA sequences in this sample translate to the same CDR3. V gene TRBV5-1 combines with J gene TRBJ2-5; unclear D gene. Germline CDR1 SGHRS, CDR2 YFSETQ. Trimming removed 0 bases at V and 3 bases at J, with 9 bases between. The CDR3 spans 14 residues. For the CDR3, the DNA is TGCGCCAGCAGCTTGGCTCCAGGCAAAGAGACCCAGTACTTC. Translating it yields CASSLAPGKETQYF.

The chain carries TRBV13 and TRBJ2-2; D ambiguous. Trimming took 7 bases from V and 6 from J, leaving 9 bases between them. Per germline, CDR1 PRHDT and CDR2 FYEKMQ (reference sequence). The CDR3 extends over 12 amino acids. CDR3 in amino acids: CASNLEAGELFF. As DNA, the CDR3 is TGTGCCAGCAATCTAGAGGCCGGGGAGCTGTTTTTT.

This clone has only one observation. The genes are TRBV30 and TRBJ1-2; the match to TRBD1 covers 9 bases. The length of the CDR3 is 12 residues. CDR1 GTSNPN and CDR2 SVGIG come from the germline V gene (reference sequence). V lost 2 bases and J lost 7; bases outside the gene matches: 2. The CDR3 region has the DNA TGTGCCTGGAGTCGGACAGGGGTTGGCTACACCTTC. Encoded protein: CAWSRTGVGYTF. Full variable domain (missing parts from reference TRBV30 and TRBJ1-2): SQTIHQWPATLVQPVGSPLSLECTVEGTSNPNLYWYRQAAGRGLQLLFYSVGIGQISSEVPQNLSASRPQDRQFILSSKKLLLSDSGFYLCAWSRTGVGYTFGSGTRLTVV.

The rearrangement uses TRBV18 and TRBJ2-7; no definite D call. The germline V and J ends were trimmed by 3 bases and 3 bases, with 12 bases remaining between them. CDR1 is KGHSH, CDR2 LQKENI, per germline. The CDR3 has 14 amino acids. The CDR3 coding sequence is TGTGCCAGCTCACCTCTAGGGCGGAGCTACGAGCAGTACTTC. Its protein is CASSPLGRSYEQYF.

This clone was detected a few times. The chain combines TRBV19 with TRBJ2-1, with no clear D. CDR3 length equals 16 residues. Germline CDR1 reads LNHDA; CDR2 reads SQIVND (reference sequence). Trimming removed 3 bases at V and 2 bases at J, with 14 bases between. The CDR3 DNA is TGTGCCAGTAGTATTCAAGGGCAGTCTACCTACAATGAGCAGTTCTTC. Residues: CASSIQGQSTYNEQFF.

This chain links TRBV4-3 with TRBJ2-2; possibly TRBD2 for D (6 bases). The CDR3 contains 16 residues. Trimming pared 2 bases from V and 0 bases from J, leaving 10 bases between. The germline CDR1 and CDR2 sequences are LGHNA and YSLEER. The CDR3 coding sequence is TGCGCCAGCAGCCAACCAACTAGCACGAACACCGGGGAGCTGTTTTTT. It specifies CASSQPTSTNTGELFF.

This chain connects TRBV7-3 to TRBJ1-3; D gene unclear. Germline V CDR1 and CDR2: SGHTA, FQGTGA. The germline V and J ends were trimmed by 7 bases and 4 bases, with 2 bases remaining between them. CDR3 length: 10 amino acids. As DNA, the CDR3 is TGTGCCAGCAAAGGAAACACCATATATTTT. Translated, it gives CASKGNTIYF.

This clone was seen a few times. Other DNA sequences in the same sample also yield this CDR3. This sequence joins TRBV7-9 and TRBJ1-6; D is possibly TRBD1 (5 bases). The CDR3 sequence is 14 residues long. The V gene's germline CDR1 is SEHNR and CDR2 FQNEAQ (reference sequence). The ends were cut back, 3 bases at V and 5 bases at J, with 8 bases in the middle. The CDR3 sequence is CASSFQGDNSPLHF. The CDR3 DNA sequence: TGTGCCAGCAGCTTCCAGGGAGATAATTCACCCCTCCACTTT.

This clone was picked up a small number of times. The genes are TRBV6-1 and TRBJ2-7; D assignment may be TRBD1 or TRBD2 (6 bases each). V was trimmed by 1 base and J by 1 base, leaving 8 bases between them. CDR1 is MNHNS and CDR2 is SASEGT in the germline V gene. The CDR3 is made up of 14 amino acids. CDR3 sequence: CASSEGGASYEQYF. CDR3 bases: TGTGCCAGCAGTGAAGGGGGGGCTTCCTACGAGCAGTACTTC.

The CDR3 DNA reads TGTGCCAGCAGCGCCGCAGGGGGCTACCCTCAAGAGACCCAGTACTTC. Protein product: CASSAAGGYPQETQYF. The gene calls are TRBV9 and TRBJ2-5, with 8 nucleotides matching TRBD1. V lost 3 bases to trimming and J lost 2 bases; unmatched junction nucleotides: 9. Germline CDR1 SGDLS, CDR2 YYNGEE. This CDR3 has 16 residues. Based on the CDR3 plus reference TRBV9 and TRBJ2-5, the full variable domain is DSGVTQTPKHLITATGQRVTLRCSPRSGDLSVYWYQQSLDQGLQFLIQYYNGEERAKGNILERFSAQQFPDLHSELNLSSLELGDSALYFCASSAAGGYPQETQYFGPGTRLLVL.

On this clone itself: Additional DNA sequences in this sample encode the identical CDR3. The chain couples TRBV5-1 to TRBJ1-3; D remains ambiguous. The germline CDR1 and CDR2 sequences are SGHRS and YFSETQ. The CDR3 loop spans 14 amino acids. Trimming shortened V by 1 base and J by 0 bases, and 5 bases separated the two germline ends. This chain's CDR3 is CASSLPDSGNTIYF. CDR3 DNA: TGCGCCAGCAGCTTGCCGGACTCTGGAAACACCATATATTTT.

J is TRBJ2-1 and V is TRBV28; possibly TRBD2 for D (6 bases). Trimming took 3 bases from V and 7 from J, leaving 16 bases between them. This CDR3 region has 15 residues. CDR1 is MDHEN and CDR2 is SYDVKM in the germline V gene. The CDR3 DNA is TGTGCCAGCAGTTTTCTAGAGGTGGGGGGTAATGAGCAGTTCTTC. Amino acids: CASSFLEVGGNEQFF.

A note on this clone: The identical CDR3 is also encoded by other nucleotide sequences in the sample. The V gene is TRBV5-6, the J gene TRBJ2-7; TRBD1 matches 8 bases. The J segment lost 2 bases and the V segment lost 3 bases, leaving 4 bases of the junction unmatched. From germline, CDR1 is SGHDT and CDR2 YYEEEE. The CDR3 is 14 residues long. CDR3 nucleotide sequence: TGTGCCAGCAGCTCTGGACAGGGTCCCTACGAGCAGTACTTC. Its protein product is CASSSGQGPYEQYF.

The chain employs TRBV30 and TRBJ1-2; D not certain. The CDR3 spans 15 residues. CDR1 and CDR2 (germline): GTSNPN, SVGIG (reference sequence). Between the trimmed V and J ends, which lost 4 bases and 6 bases, there was a span of 21 bases. CDR3 DNA: TGTGCCTGGATAAATCCGGGTAGGGTTCGGAATGGCTACACCTTC. This codes for CAWINPGRVRNGYTF.

This clone was seen a handful of times. V is TRBV7-2 and J is TRBJ1-5; D gene unclear. Between the trimmed V and J ends, which lost 1 base and 4 bases, there was a span of 5 bases. CDR3 length equals 13 residues. Germline V CDR1 and CDR2: SGHTA, FQGNSA. CDR3 in DNA: TGTGCCAGCAGCTTAGTTAGTAATCAGCCCCAGCATTTT. Translation: CASSLVSNQPQHF.

This chain uses TRBV5-1 with TRBJ2-3; tentative D call: TRBD1 (6 bases). CDR1 is SGHRS, CDR2 YFSETQ, per germline. V lost 4 bases and J 0 bases, leaving 12 bases between the germline ends. The CDR3 is 15 residues long. CDR3: CASSPQGISTDTQYF. The CDR3 region has the DNA TGCGCCAGCAGCCCTCAGGGGATTAGCACAGATACGCAGTATTTT.

The count of this clone is one. This chain uses TRBV4-3 with TRBJ2-1; perhaps TRBD2 as D (7 bases). Between the trimmed V and J ends, which lost 0 bases and 8 bases, there was a span of 20 bases. Germline CDR1 LGHNA, CDR2 YSLEER. The length of the CDR3 is 17 residues. The CDR3 loop reads CASSQDPPGRGGYEQFF. The CDR3 bases are TGCGCCAGCAGCCAAGATCCCCCCGGCAGGGGAGGGTATGAGCAGTTCTTC.

The J gene is TRBJ2-3, the V gene TRBV9, with D unresolved. The germline V gene encodes CDR1 SGDLS and CDR2 YYNGEE. CDR3 size: 13 residues. V lost 2 bases and J lost 3, with 7 bases in between. This CDR3 is CASSVSFTDTQYF. The CDR3 DNA reads as TGTGCCAGCAGCGTGTCCTTTACAGATACGCAGTATTTT.

This clone has more than one count but fewer than ten. V and J are TRBV6-5 and TRBJ2-5, with 8 nucleotides matching TRBD1. V shed 0 bases, J shed 4 bases, and the junction held 7 bases outside the gene matches. The CDR3 covers 16 residues. Germline V CDR1 and CDR2: MNHEY, SVGAGI. This chain's CDR3 is CASSYSGGQGGETQYF. The CDR3 coding sequence is TGTGCCAGCAGTTACTCGGGAGGACAGGGAGGAGAGACCCAGTACTTC.

The chain carries TRBV18 and TRBJ1-2, with 7 bases fitting TRBD1. Germline V CDR1 and CDR2: KGHSH, LQKENI. The CDR3 has 15 residues. Trimming cost V 2 bases and J 4 bases; bases outside gene matches: 7. The CDR3 loop is CASSPNSGGSYGYTF. CDR3 bases: TGTGCCAGCTCACCAAATTCAGGGGGTAGCTATGGCTACACCTTC.

The chain joins TRBV15 to TRBJ2-1, with 11 nucleotides matching TRBD2. With V trimmed by 4 bases and J by 6 bases, 8 bases remained unmatched. The CDR3 is 16 residues long. The germline V gene encodes CDR1 LNHNV and CDR2 YYDKDF (reference sequence). CDR3 loop: CATSILAGGPGNEQFF. CDR3 DNA: TGTGCCACCAGCATCTTAGCGGGGGGGCCGGGCAATGAGCAGTTCTTC.

In DNA form, the CDR3 reads TGTGCCAGTACCGGGACAGGGGCTCGGAGGGACGAGCAGTACTTC. This encodes CASTGTGARRDEQYF. The rearrangement uses TRBV6-1 and TRBJ2-7; 10 bases are a match to TRBD1. Looked up from germline, CDR1 is MNHNS and CDR2 is SASEGT. With 9 bases clipped from V and 5 bases from J, the junction kept 13 bases outside the gene matches. The CDR3 has 15 amino acids.

The CDR3: CASSSREGNTEAFF. The CDR3 DNA reads TGTGCCAGCAGTTCCCGGGAGGGTAACACTGAAGCTTTCTTT. The chain recombines TRBV6-5 with TRBJ1-1; D remains ambiguous. The CDR3 has 14 amino acids. With 4 bases removed from V and 2 bases from J, the gap between germline ends came to 11 bases. From germline, CDR1 is MNHEY and CDR2 SVGAGI.

J is TRBJ2-5 and V is TRBV5-1, with D tentatively TRBD2 (5 bases). With 4 bases removed from V and 1 base from J, the gap between germline ends came to 14 bases. Germline assignment: CDR1 SGHRS and CDR2 YFSETQ. The CDR3 spans 15 residues. In DNA form, the CDR3 reads TGCGCCAGCAGCAGATCAGAAAGCGGCCAAGAGACCCAGTACTTC. It encodes CASSRSESGQETQYF.

In DNA, the CDR3 is TGTGCCAGCAGCCGCCGGGCAAATCAGCCCCAGCATTTT. Its protein is CASSRRANQPQHF. This chain uses TRBV21-1 with TRBJ1-5. TRBV21-1 is reported as a pseudogene. This CDR3 is 13 amino acids long.

This chain connects TRBV30 to TRBJ1-1, with 9 bases that match TRBD1. This CDR3 has 13 amino acids. The V gene's germline CDR1 is GTSNPN and CDR2 SVGIG (reference sequence). The trim removed 7 bases at V and 5 bases at J, leaving 8 bases unmatched. CDR3 loop: CASGQGQGTEAFF. The CDR3 DNA sequence: TGTGCCTCCGGACAGGGGCAGGGAACTGAAGCTTTCTTT.

This chain uses TRBV10-1 with TRBJ2-7, with D possibly TRBD2 on 6 matching bases. Germline-derived CDR1 and CDR2 are WNHNN and SYGVQD (reference sequence). Between the trimmed V and J ends, which lost 5 bases and 5 bases, there was a span of 19 bases. This CDR3 is built from 15 residues. CDR3 DNA: TGCGCCAGCAGTAACCTCGGGACTCAGTTTAACGAGCAGTACTTC. Translating it yields CASSNLGTQFNEQYF.

This chain joins TRBV19 and TRBJ2-2; D remains unclear. CDR1 and CDR2 (germline): LNHDA, SQIVND (reference sequence). Trimming stripped 3 bases from V and 6 bases from J, with 11 bases between. The CDR3 spans 14 residues. The CDR3 protein is CASSIPAGAGELFF. The CDR3 DNA follows: TGTGCCAGTAGTATCCCCGCAGGTGCCGGGGAGCTGTTTTTT. The whole variable domain, remainder taken from reference TRBV19 and TRBJ2-2, is DGGITQSPKYLFRKEGQNVTLSCEQNLNHDAMYWYRQDPGQGLRLIYYSQIVNDFQKGDIAEGYSVSREKKESFPLTVTSAQKNPTAFYLCASSIPAGAGELFFGEGSRLTVL.